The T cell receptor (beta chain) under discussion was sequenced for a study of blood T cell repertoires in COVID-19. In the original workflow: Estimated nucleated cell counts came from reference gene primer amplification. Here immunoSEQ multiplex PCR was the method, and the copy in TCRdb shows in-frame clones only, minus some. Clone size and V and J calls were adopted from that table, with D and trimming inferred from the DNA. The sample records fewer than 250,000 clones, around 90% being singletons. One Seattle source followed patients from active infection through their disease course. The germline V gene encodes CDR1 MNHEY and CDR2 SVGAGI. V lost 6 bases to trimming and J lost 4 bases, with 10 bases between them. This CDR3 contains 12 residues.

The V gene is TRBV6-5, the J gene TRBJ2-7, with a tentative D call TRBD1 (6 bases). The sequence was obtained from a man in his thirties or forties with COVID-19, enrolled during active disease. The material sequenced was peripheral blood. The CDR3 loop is CASRQGLYEQYF. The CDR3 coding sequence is TGTGCCAGCAGACAGGGATTATACGAGCAGTACTTC.